The entry that follows covers one TCR beta chain sequence. One end of the junction fails to match germline, which may point to a read error. The CDR3 is 14 residues long. Germline assignment: CDR1 SGHTA and CDR2 FQGNSA. This sample was included in a study of blood T cells in healthy people across ages. Researchers isolated at least 7 million PBMCs per sample. Primed by a sample-barcoded 5' primer and a J-beta primer mix, a second PCR proceeded for 7 to 11 cycles. The yield of each sample was at least 2.5 million CDR3-containing paired-end reads. One entry per CDR3 protein, called by TCRdb with MiXCR from the 5' RACE reads. The sample shows 650,000 to 1,000,000 distinct CDR3 sequences, around 34% of them seen only once.

The sequenced sample was blood. The rearrangement uses TRBV7-2 and TRBJ2-7; tentatively, D is TRBD2 (6 bases). The origin of this receptor is a man aged 18 to 30 in good health. This chain's CDR3 is CASILDEGRDEQYF. The CDR3 DNA follows: TGTGCCAGCATCTTAGATGAAGGGCGGGATGAGCAGTACTTC.